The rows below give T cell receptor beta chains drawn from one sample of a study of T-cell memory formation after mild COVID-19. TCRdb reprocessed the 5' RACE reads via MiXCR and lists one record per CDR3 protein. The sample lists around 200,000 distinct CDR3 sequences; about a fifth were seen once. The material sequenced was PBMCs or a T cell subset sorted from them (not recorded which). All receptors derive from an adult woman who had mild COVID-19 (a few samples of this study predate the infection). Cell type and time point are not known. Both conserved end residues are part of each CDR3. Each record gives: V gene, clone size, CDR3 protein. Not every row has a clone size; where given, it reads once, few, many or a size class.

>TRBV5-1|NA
CASRSSDRGRYEQYF
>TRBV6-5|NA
CASHFLPSSLRQNTEAFF
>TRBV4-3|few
CASTNKGQGHTEAFF
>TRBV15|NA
CATSNSYEQYF
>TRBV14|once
CASSPPPGNTIYF
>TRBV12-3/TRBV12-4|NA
CASSSTEQYYEQYF
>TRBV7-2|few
CASRSEAGLYNEQFF
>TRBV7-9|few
CASSLELDSPAKNIQYF
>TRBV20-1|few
CSARDGSGIWHEQFF
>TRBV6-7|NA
CASSTFGQGAVMNTEAFF
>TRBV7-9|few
CASSSTREGFGELFF
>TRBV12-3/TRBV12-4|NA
CASSHPQGPQHF
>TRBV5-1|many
CASSLDASTDTQYF
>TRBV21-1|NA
CASSRGIAVIQQFF
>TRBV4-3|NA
CASSQDGSGANVLTF
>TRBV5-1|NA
CASSYGLGAYEQYF